This T cell receptor (beta chain) derives from a study of spatial heterogeneity in lung cancer. Stated time point: sample taken at primary tumor resection. TCRs were sequenced from unsorted whole RNA of tumor, nontumor lung or PBMC. TCRdb re-called the 5' RACE reads with MiXCR, one entry per CDR3 protein. The profile covers 90,000 or so distinct CDR3 sequences, with around 10% appearing a single time and 6.9% taken by the ten largest. This clonotype was detected ten times or more. The specimen comprised PBMCs, sampled at surgery. The clonotype comes from a male donor with early-stage non-small cell lung cancer.

CDR3 loop: CASSYAGTGEETQYF. CDR3 DNA: TGCGCCAGCAGCTACGCCGGGACAGGGGAAGAGACCCAGTACTTC. V gene TRBV5-1 combines with J gene TRBJ2-5, with 10 positions matching TRBD1. In germline, CDR1 is SGHRS, CDR2 YFSETQ. V trimming: 3 bases; J trimming: 3 bases; junction bases outside the gene matches: 5. This CDR3 has 15 amino acids.